What follows is one T cell receptor beta chain and its context. The data were obtained in a study of radiotherapy plus CTLA-4 blockade in lung cancer. Repertoires were generated with immunoSEQ multiplex PCR, while TCRdb's copy carries only in-frame clones and drops some. The data hold approximately 39,000 clones, with 55% to 75% observed a single time. V lost 6 bases to trimming and J lost 0 bases, with 8 bases between them. The germline CDR1 and CDR2 sequences are ENHRY and SYGVKD. This CDR3 has 13 amino acids. Here the sequenced sample was peripheral blood, taken from a patient treated with radiotherapy plus ipilimumab. The V and J genes are TRBV10-3 and TRBJ1-1; possible D gene TRBD1, 6 bases. The receptor was derived from a human donor with non-small cell lung cancer who had stable disease on radiotherapy plus ipilimumab. CDR3 sequence: CAIRQGLNTEAFF. CDR3 coding DNA: TGTGCCATCAGACAGGGCCTGAACACTGAAGCTTTCTTT.